These T cell receptor beta chains were read from a single sample in a study of shared clonotypes between healthy human individuals. Some clones are missing from TCRdb's copy, which holds only in-frame ones; the method was immunoSEQ multiplex PCR. The sample includes around 1.1 million clones, 78% of them seen just once. Specimen: memory CD4+ T cells from PBMCs. The receptors come from a man younger than 35 in good health. Some clones in this sample may be carry-over from other donors' samples. CDR3s include the opening cysteine and the closing phenylalanine or tryptophan. The D gene is left open where the match is weak. Rows give clone size only sometimes, using once, few, many, or a class for an expanded clone.

d_call | j_call | clone_size | v_call | cdr3_aa | cdr3_nt
- | TRBJ2-3 | once | TRBV28 | CASSLGSASSTDTQYF | TGTGCCAGCAGTTTAGGAAGTGCCTCATCCACAGATACGCAGTATTTT
- | TRBJ2-6 | - | TRBV5-1 | CASSARDGTSGANVLTF | TGCGCCAGCAGCGCGCGGGACGGGACCTCTGGGGCCAACGTCCTGACTTTC
- | TRBJ2-5 | - | TRBV7-8 | CASSLEGAPGETQYF | TGTGCCAGCAGCTTGGAGGGGGCCCCTGGGGAGACCCAGTACTTC
TRBD2 | TRBJ2-7 | few | TRBV5-1 | CASSLSAGGSSEQYF | TGCGCCAGCAGCTTGTCAGCGGGAGGATCGAGTGAGCAGTACTTC
- | TRBJ2-7 | - | TRBV27 | CASSLSIYEQYF | TGTGCCAGCAGTTTATCCATCTACGAGCAGTACTTC
TRBD2 | TRBJ2-7 | - | TRBV27 | CASSPGLAGIYSVYEQYF | TGTGCCAGCAGCCCGGGACTAGCGGGTATCTATAGTGTCTACGAGCAGTACTTC
TRBD1 | TRBJ2-7 | - | TRBV7-3 | CASSRGQGYEQYF | TGTGCCAGCAGCCGGGGACAGGGCTACGAGCAGTACTTC
TRBD1 | TRBJ1-1 | - | TRBV30 | CAWSPPDRPIVTEAFF | TGTGCCTGGAGCCCCCCGGACAGGCCCATAGTCACTGAAGCTTTCTTT
- | TRBJ1-1 | few | TRBV6-5 | CASSYGRNTEAFF | TGTGCCAGCAGTTACGGGAGGAACACTGAAGCTTTCTTT
TRBD1 | TRBJ2-5 | once | TRBV25-1 | CASSEYRGTGGGETQYF | TGTGCCAGCAGTGAATATAGGGGGACAGGGGGTGGAGAGACCCAGTACTTC
- | TRBJ1-2 | - | TRBV6-5 | CASSYSGGSPYGYTF | TGTGCCAGCAGTTACTCGGGGGGGTCCCCCTATGGCTACACCTTC
- | TRBJ1-3 | - | TRBV27 | CASSAAPGGGNTIYF | TGTGCCAGCAGTGCGGCCCCGGGAGGGGGAAACACCATATATTTT
- | TRBJ2-6 | once | TRBV7-2 | CASSLALTNSGANVLTF | TGTGCCAGCAGCTTAGCTCTCACTAACTCTGGGGCCAACGTCCTGACTTTC
TRBD2 | TRBJ2-7 | - | TRBV7-2 | CASSTELAGGYEQYF | TGTGCCAGCAGCACCGAACTAGCGGGAGGCTACGAGCAGTACTTC
TRBD2 | TRBJ2-7 | - | TRBV30 | CAWRTSGREREQYF | TGTGCCTGGCGGACTAGCGGGAGGGAGAGGGAGCAGTACTTC
- | TRBJ2-7 | - | TRBV28 | CASSPGGASYEQYF | TGTGCCAGCAGTCCTGGGGGGGCCAGCTACGAGCAGTACTTC
- | TRBJ2-7 | - | TRBV14 | CASSPMGGRGYSYEQYF | TGTGCCAGCAGCCCAATGGGGGGCCGGGGCTACTCCTACGAGCAGTACTTC
TRBD1 | TRBJ1-1 | - | TRBV7-3 | CASSPQAGGTEAFF | TGTGCCAGCAGCCCCCAGGCAGGGGGCACTGAAGCTTTCTTT
- | TRBJ2-7 | - | TRBV7-2 | CASRRGTAYEQYF | TGTGCCAGCCGGCGCGGGACGGCCTACGAGCAGTACTTC
TRBD2 | TRBJ2-3 | - | TRBV5-1 | CASSRGGSSTSTDTQYF | TGCGCCAGCAGCCGCGGGGGGTCTAGCACTAGCACAGATACGCAGTATTTT
- | TRBJ1-1 | once | TRBV5-6 | CASSLGGGRGTEAFF | TGTGCCAGCAGCTTGGGTGGGGGGCGTGGGACTGAAGCTTTCTTT
- | TRBJ1-1 | once | TRBV7-2 | CASKNPNTEAFF | TGTGCCAGCAAAAACCCGAACACTGAAGCTTTCTTT
- | TRBJ2-4 | - | TRBV7-2 | CASSFDPFTKNIQYF | TGTGCCAGCAGCTTTGACCCTTTTACCAAAAACATTCAGTACTTC
TRBD2 | TRBJ2-7 | - | TRBV29-1 | CSVQVGTSGPYEQYF | TGCAGCGTTCAAGTCGGGACTAGCGGTCCCTACGAGCAGTACTTC
- | TRBJ2-5 | - | TRBV18 | CASSPPAARETQYF | TGTGCCAGCTCACCACCGGCAGCTCGAGAGACCCAGTACTTC
- | TRBJ1-1 | - | TRBV6-5 | CASSRGAGVGTEAFF | TGTGCCAGCAGCAGAGGTGCGGGGGTGGGCACTGAAGCTTTCTTT
- | TRBJ2-2 | - | TRBV28 | CASSPGSTGELFF | TGTGCCAGCAGCCCCGGAAGCACCGGGGAGCTGTTTTTT
TRBD1 | TRBJ2-1 | - | TRBV11-1 | CASSLTGRNEQFF | TGTGCCAGCAGCCTGACAGGGCGAAATGAGCAGTTCTTC
TRBD2 | TRBJ2-3 | - | TRBV28 | CASSLRREGGSTDTQYF | TGTGCCAGCAGTTTACGGCGGGAGGGCGGGAGCACAGATACGCAGTATTTT
- | TRBJ1-1 | - | TRBV5-1 | CASSQGTLGTEAFF | TGCGCCAGCAGCCAAGGGACACTTGGGACTGAAGCTTTCTTT
- | TRBJ1-2 | - | TRBV18 | CASSPSLGRNYGYTF | TGTGCCAGCTCACCAAGCTTGGGCCGGAACTATGGCTACACCTTC
TRBD1 | TRBJ1-2 | - | TRBV28 | CASSPGTGYGYTF | TGTGCCAGCAGCCCCGGGACAGGGTATGGCTACACCTTC
TRBD2 | TRBJ2-2 | - | TRBV30 | CAWSMSGRDTGELFF | TGTGCCTGGAGTATGAGCGGGAGAGACACCGGGGAGCTGTTTTTT
- | TRBJ2-1 | - | TRBV18 | CASSPPGGVRYNEQFF | TGTGCCAGCTCACCACCAGGCGGAGTCCGGTACAATGAGCAGTTCTTC
- | TRBJ2-5 | - | TRBV6-1 | CASSLEETQYF | TGTGCCAGCAGCCTCGAAGAGACCCAGTACTTC
- | TRBJ1-5 | - | TRBV7-2 | CASSQDTRFMNQPQHF | TGTGCCAGCAGCCAAGACACTCGCTTCATGAATCAGCCCCAGCATTTT
TRBD2 | TRBJ2-2 | - | TRBV18 | CASSPPGAGGMNTGELFF | TGTGCCAGCTCACCACCGGGAGCGGGAGGGATGAACACCGGGGAGCTGTTTTTT
- | TRBJ1-5 | - | TRBV7-8 | CASSLGRGQPQHF | TGTGCCAGCAGCTTAGGTAGGGGTCAGCCCCAGCATTTT
- | TRBJ2-1 | - | TRBV7-9 | CASSSRDLYNEQFF | TGTGCCAGCAGCTCAAGGGACTTATACAATGAGCAGTTCTTC
- | TRBJ1-1 | - | TRBV5-1 | CASSNQGTEAFF | TGCGCCAGCAGCAACCAGGGTACTGAAGCTTTCTTT
- | TRBJ1-2 | few | TRBV15 | CASLDGYTF | TGTGCCTCCCTTGATGGCTACACCTTC
- | TRBJ1-4 | - | TRBV29-1 | CSVGGNEKLFF | TGCAGCGTCGGAGGGAATGAAAAACTGTTTTTT
TRBD1 | TRBJ1-1 | - | TRBV28 | CASPPRQGGAEAFF | TGTGCCAGCCCACCGAGACAGGGGGGTGCTGAAGCTTTCTTT
- | TRBJ1-5 | many | TRBV2 | CASRAGTLYQPQHF | TGTGCCAGCAGGGCCGGGACGCTGTATCAGCCCCAGCATTTT
TRBD1 | TRBJ1-1 | - | TRBV7-9 | CASSWTGAGTEAFF | TGTGCCAGCAGTTGGACAGGGGCGGGAACTGAAGCTTTCTTT
- | TRBJ1-2 | - | TRBV29-1 | CSVFRVGDYGYTF | TGCAGCGTCTTTCGGGTAGGGGACTATGGCTACACCTTC
- | TRBJ1-1 | - | TRBV4-2 | CASSQIRQNTEAFF | TGTGCCAGCAGCCAAATACGGCAGAACACTGAAGCTTTCTTT
- | TRBJ2-7 | - | TRBV9 | CASSVQKPQPPEQYF | TGTGCCAGCAGCGTTCAAAAGCCGCAGCCTCCCGAGCAGTACTTC
- | TRBJ1-1 | - | TRBV29-1 | CGGQNTEAFF | TGCGGGGGCCAGAACACTGAAGCTTTCTTT
- | TRBJ2-3 | few | TRBV13 | CASSSTTTTDTQYF | TGTGCCAGCAGCTCGACTACAACCACAGATACGCAGTATTTT
- | TRBJ2-7 | - | TRBV9 | CASSVAAGTPYEQYF | TGTGCCAGCAGCGTAGCAGCAGGGACCCCCTACGAGCAGTACTTC
- | TRBJ1-2 | - | TRBV29-1 | CSVASAGLPDGYTF | TGCAGCGTGGCCTCAGCAGGCTTACCCGATGGCTACACCTTC
- | TRBJ2-3 | - | TRBV7-8 | CASSLGRSTDTQYF | TGTGCCAGCAGCTTAGGGAGGAGCACAGATACGCAGTATTTT
- | TRBJ1-1 | - | TRBV10-2 | CASSAQATEAFF | TGCGCCAGCAGTGCTCAGGCCACTGAAGCTTTCTTT
- | TRBJ1-1 | - | TRBV28 | CASSTPRGIGREAFF | TGTGCCAGCAGTACCCCGAGAGGGATAGGGCGGGAAGCTTTCTTT
TRBD1 | TRBJ1-2 | - | TRBV27 | CASSRQGAFGYTF | TGTGCCAGCAGTCGACAGGGGGCGTTTGGCTACACCTTC
TRBD1 | TRBJ2-7 | many | TRBV4-3 | CASSQEQGKRQYF | TGCGCCAGCAGCCAAGAACAGGGGAAGAGGCAGTACTTC
TRBD1 | TRBJ1-1 | - | TRBV6-6 | CASSTRQGWTEAFF | TGTGCCAGCAGTACCCGACAGGGTTGGACTGAAGCTTTCTTT
- | TRBJ1-4 | once | TRBV14 | CASSSYSRRGEKLFF | TGTGCCAGCAGCTCTTACTCCCGTCGAGGTGAAAAACTGTTTTTT